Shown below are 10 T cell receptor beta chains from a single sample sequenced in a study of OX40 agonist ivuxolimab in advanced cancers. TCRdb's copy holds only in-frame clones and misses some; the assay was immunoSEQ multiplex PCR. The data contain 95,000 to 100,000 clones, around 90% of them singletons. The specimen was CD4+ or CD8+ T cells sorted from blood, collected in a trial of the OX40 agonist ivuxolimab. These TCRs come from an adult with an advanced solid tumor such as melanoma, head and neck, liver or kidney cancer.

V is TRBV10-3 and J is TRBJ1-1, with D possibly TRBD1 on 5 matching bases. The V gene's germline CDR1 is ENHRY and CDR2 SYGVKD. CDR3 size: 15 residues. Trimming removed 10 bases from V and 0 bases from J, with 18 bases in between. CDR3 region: CASKSRGPMNTEAFF. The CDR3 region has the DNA TGTGCCAGCAAATCCCGGGGACCGATGAACACTGAAGCTTTCTTT.

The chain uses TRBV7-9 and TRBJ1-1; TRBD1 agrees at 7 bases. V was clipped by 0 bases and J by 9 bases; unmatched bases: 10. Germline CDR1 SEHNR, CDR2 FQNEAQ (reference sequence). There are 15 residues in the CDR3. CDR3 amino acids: CASSLAYSGQRKAFF. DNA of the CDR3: TGTGCCAGCAGCTTAGCTTATTCGGGACAGAGGAAAGCTTTCTTT.

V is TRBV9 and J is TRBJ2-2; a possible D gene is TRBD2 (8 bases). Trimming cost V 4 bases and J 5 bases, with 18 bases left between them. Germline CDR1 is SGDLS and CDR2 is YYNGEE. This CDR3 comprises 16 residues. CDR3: CASSRPGRDRTGELFF. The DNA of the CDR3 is TGTGCCAGCAGCCGCCCCGGGAGGGACAGAACCGGGGAGCTGTTTTTT.

In DNA form, the CDR3 reads TGTGCCAAACAGGGGGACAGGGGCTACGAGCAGTACTTC. Translating it yields CAKQGDRGYEQYF. The chain is built from TRBV11-2 and TRBJ2-7, with 10 nucleotides matching TRBD1. Trimming took 10 bases from V and 3 from J; bases not matched to a gene: 6. The CDR3 has 13 residues. Germline V lookup: CDR1 SGHAT, CDR2 FQNNGV.

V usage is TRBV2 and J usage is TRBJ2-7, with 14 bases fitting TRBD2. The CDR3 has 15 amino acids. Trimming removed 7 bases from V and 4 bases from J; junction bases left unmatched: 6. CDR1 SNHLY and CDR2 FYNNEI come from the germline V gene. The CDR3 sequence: CASKVGTSGSYEQYF. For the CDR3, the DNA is TGTGCCAGCAAGGTTGGGACTAGCGGGAGTTACGAGCAGTACTTC.

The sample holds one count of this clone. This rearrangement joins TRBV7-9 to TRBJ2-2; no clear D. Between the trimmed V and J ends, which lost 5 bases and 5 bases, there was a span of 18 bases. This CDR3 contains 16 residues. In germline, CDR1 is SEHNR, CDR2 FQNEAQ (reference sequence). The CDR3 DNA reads TGTGCCAGCAGCCCCCCAACACAACAGTTAACCGGGGAGCTGTTTTTT. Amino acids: CASSPPTQQLTGELFF. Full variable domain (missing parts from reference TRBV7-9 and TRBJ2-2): DTGVSQNPRHKITKRGQNVTFRCDPISEHNRLYWYRQTLGQGPEFLTYFQNEAQLEKSRLLSDRFSAERPKGSFSTLEIQRTEQGDSAMYLCASSPPTQQLTGELFFGEGSRLTVL.

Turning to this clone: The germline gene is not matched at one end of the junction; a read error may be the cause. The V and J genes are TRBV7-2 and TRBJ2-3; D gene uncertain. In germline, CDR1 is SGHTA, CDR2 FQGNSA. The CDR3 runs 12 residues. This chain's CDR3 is CASSQSRDTQYF. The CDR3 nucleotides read TGTGCCAGCAGCCAGAGCAGAGATACGCAGTATTTT.

CDR3 region: CASSLLLNSYEQYF. The DNA of the CDR3 is TGTGCCAGCAGTTTATTACTAAACTCCTACGAGCAGTACTTC. The rearrangement links TRBV28 to TRBJ2-7; D is undetermined. This CDR3 comprises 14 residues. The V end was cut by 1 base, the J end by 0 bases, with 7 bases between. Per the germline V gene, CDR1 is MDHEN and CDR2 is SYDVKM.

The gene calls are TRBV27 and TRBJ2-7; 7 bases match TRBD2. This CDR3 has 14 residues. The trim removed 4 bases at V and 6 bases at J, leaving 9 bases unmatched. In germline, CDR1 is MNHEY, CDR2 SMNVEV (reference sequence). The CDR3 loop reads CASSSPGLHSEQYF. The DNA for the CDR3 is TGTGCCAGCAGTTCCCCGGGACTACACTCCGAGCAGTACTTC.

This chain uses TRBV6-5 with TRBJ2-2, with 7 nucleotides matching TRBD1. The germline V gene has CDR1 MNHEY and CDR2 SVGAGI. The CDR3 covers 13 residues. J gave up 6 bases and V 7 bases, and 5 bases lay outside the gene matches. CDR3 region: CASTRQGPGELFF. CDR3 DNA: TGTGCCAGCACCAGACAGGGACCCGGGGAGCTGTTTTTT.